This TCR beta chain was documented in a study of CD8 T cells in ankylosing spondylitis. For TCR beta, libraries came from quantitative 5'-RACE with molecular barcodes. TCRdb called the 5' RACE reads again in MiXCR, with one record for every CDR3 protein. The table has about 460,000 distinct CDR3 sequences, 5.3% seen once. Points from the study as a whole: Earlier literature documents some of the motif variants in reactive arthritis synovial fluid and blood. Clones linked to the disease showed a CD8+ phenotype. They occurred at relatively low frequencies in peripheral blood. A TCR beta motif made of roughly eight highly homologous variants seemed typical of ankylosing spondylitis blood.

In its sample, this clonotype was seen a few times. What it recognizes is unknown. J was trimmed by 3 bases and V by 1 base; bases with no gene match: 6. This CDR3 region has 15 residues. Germline CDR1 is LGHDT and CDR2 is YNNKEL (reference sequence). What was sequenced was blood, either unsorted or a sorted T cell fraction (not recorded which). The chain joins TRBV3-1 to TRBJ2-7; 7 bases are a match to TRBD2. The sequence derives from a male donor with ankylosing spondylitis. The CDR3 nucleotides are TGTGCCAGCAGCCAAGGGGAGGGAGGAGGCTACGAGCAGTACTTC. It codes for CASSQGEGGGYEQYF.